The 32 T cell receptor beta chains below come from one sample, sequenced in a study of control samples from healthy donors and cancer patients. This table comes from immunoSEQ multiplex PCR, and its TCRdb copy is limited to in-frame clones, with some not included. The data show fewer than 300,000 clones, with approximately 80% seen just once and roughly 13% held by the top ten. The sequencing input was PBMCs. The receptors here all came from a woman aged 55 to 70 with lung cancer.

The V gene is TRBV5-6, the J gene TRBJ2-1; 8 positions agree with TRBD2. CDR3 length: 15 amino acids. Germline trimming cut 2 bases from V and 1 base from J; bases unmatched to any gene: 2. Germline CDR1 SGHDT, CDR2 YYEEEE. The CDR3 nucleotides read TGTGCCAGCAGCTTAGGCGGGAGGTCCTACAATGAGCAGTTCTTC. It specifies CASSLGGRSYNEQFF.

The chain is built from TRBV18 and TRBJ2-5; 9 nucleotides agree with TRBD2. The junction had 4 bases not matched to a gene; V was cut back by 1 base and J by 4 bases. This CDR3 comprises 15 residues. Germline-derived CDR1 and CDR2 are KGHSH and LQKENI. As DNA, the CDR3 is TGTGCCAGCTCACCACAGGCGGGGGGGCGAGAGACCCAGTACTTC. This encodes CASSPQAGGRETQYF.

The rearrangement links TRBV18 to TRBJ2-1; 8 bases map to TRBD2. The CDR3 is made up of 16 amino acids. The V gene end was trimmed by 2 bases and the J gene end by 8 bases; junction bases not matched to a gene: 11. Germline values: CDR1 KGHSH, CDR2 LQKENI. The CDR3 is CASSPNYGGVIDEQFF. CDR3 coding DNA: TGTGCCAGCTCACCAAACTACGGGGGGGTTATCGATGAGCAGTTCTTC.

This chain connects TRBV18 to TRBJ1-4; no clear D gene. V was clipped by 7 bases and J by 0 bases, with 9 bases between them. The CDR3 is 14 residues long. Germline CDR1 and CDR2: KGHSH and LQKENI. The CDR3 DNA reads TGTGCCAGCTACGGGAGTGCAACTAATGAAAAACTGTTTTTT. It translates to CASYGSATNEKLFF.

For this clone: The same CDR3 arises from other DNA sequences in this sample as well. This chain uses TRBV4-1 with TRBJ2-5; D uncertain. This CDR3 is 13 amino acids long. Germline lookup yields CDR1 MGHRA and CDR2 YSYEKL. Trimming shortened V by 1 base and J by 4 bases, and 7 bases separated the two germline ends. The CDR3 bases are TGCGCCAGCAGCCAAGTATGGGGAGAGACCCAGTACTTC. Amino acids: CASSQVWGETQYF.

The V gene is TRBV2, the J gene TRBJ1-1; D remains unclear. Trimming pared 4 bases from V and 5 bases from J, leaving 8 bases between. This CDR3 comprises 12 residues. CDR1 is SNHLY and CDR2 is FYNNEI in the germline V gene. Here the CDR3 reads CASSGRGTEAFF. The CDR3 DNA reads as TGTGCCAGCAGTGGAAGAGGGACTGAAGCTTTCTTT.

The chain employs TRBV6-5 and TRBJ1-2; no firm D call. CDR1 is MNHEY, CDR2 SVGAGI, per germline. V lost 8 bases and J 6 bases, leaving 22 bases between the germline ends. The CDR3 is 15 residues long. This chain's CDR3 is CASVEPGRPANGYTF. CDR3 DNA: TGTGCCAGCGTAGAGCCCGGACGGCCTGCCAATGGCTACACCTTC.

This clone was counted a few times. The V and J genes are TRBV7-2 and TRBJ1-1; 7 bases line up with TRBD1. The CDR3 consists of 14 residues. Germline V gene sequence: CDR1 SGHTA, CDR2 FQGNSA. With 5 bases clipped from V and 3 bases from J, the junction kept 6 bases outside the gene matches. CDR3 amino acids: CASSPTGLDTEAFF. The DNA for the CDR3 is TGTGCCAGCAGCCCGACAGGGTTGGACACTGAAGCTTTCTTT. The full variable domain, completed using reference TRBV7-2 and TRBJ1-1, is GAGVSQSPSNKVTEKGKDVELRCDPISGHTALYWYRQSLGQGLEFLIYFQGNSAPDKSGLPSDRFSAERTGGSVSTLTIQRTQQEDSAVYLCASSPTGLDTEAFFGQGTRLTVV.

There are a few counts of this clone. V is TRBV9 and J is TRBJ2-1, with D maybe TRBD2 (6 bases). Deletions cut 0 bases from V and 6 bases from J, with 13 bases between. The CDR3 has 15 amino acids. Germline V gene data show CDR1 as SGDLS and CDR2 as YYNGEE. This chain's CDR3 is CASSVGGEVGNEQFF. The CDR3 DNA is TGTGCCAGCAGCGTAGGAGGGGAGGTAGGCAATGAGCAGTTCTTC.

This clone was seen only once. The chain employs TRBV6-5 and TRBJ2-3, with TRBD2 matching 9 bases. Germline values: CDR1 MNHEY, CDR2 SVGAGI. V gave up 8 bases and J gave up 4 bases; unmatched junction bases: 7. This CDR3 is 14 amino acids long. CDR3 sequence: CASLSGSGPDTQYF. CDR3 coding DNA: TGTGCCAGCCTTAGCGGGAGTGGCCCAGATACGCAGTATTTT.

V usage is TRBV24-1 and J usage is TRBJ1-3; 9 bases fit TRBD1. J was trimmed by 2 bases and V by 8 bases; bases with no gene match: 6. The CDR3 is made up of 15 amino acids. Germline lookup yields CDR1 KGHDR and CDR2 SFDVKD. Written as DNA, the CDR3 is TGTGCCACCAACAAACAGGGGGCGCCTGGAAACACCATATATTTT. The encoded protein is CATNKQGAPGNTIYF.

This sequence joins TRBV7-3 and TRBJ1-1; D unresolved. V lost 3 bases and J lost 7, with 12 bases in between. CDR1 and CDR2 from the germline V gene are SGHTA and FQGTGA. The CDR3 sequence is 13 residues long. CDR3 sequence: CASSFSISLEAFF. CDR3 sequence (DNA): TGTGCCAGCAGCTTTAGTATCTCCCTTGAAGCTTTCTTT.

V gene TRBV7-2 combines with J gene TRBJ1-2; no reliable D call. V lost 5 bases and J lost 5, with 15 bases in between. CDR1 and CDR2 from the germline V gene are SGHTA and FQGNSA. CDR3 size: 14 residues. The CDR3 nucleotides read TGTGCCAGCAGCGAACAATTGGGAGGGTATGGCTACACCTTC. It encodes CASSEQLGGYGYTF.

The chain employs TRBV7-9 and TRBJ1-1, with 9 bases matching TRBD1. The J segment lost 3 bases and the V segment lost 4 bases, leaving 3 bases of the junction unmatched. This CDR3 contains 14 residues. CDR1 is SEHNR, CDR2 FQNEAQ, per germline (reference sequence). The CDR3 loop reads CASSSGQGDTEAFF. CDR3 nucleotides: TGTGCCAGCAGCTCGGGACAGGGTGACACTGAAGCTTTCTTT.

The chain couples TRBV9 to TRBJ1-6; D is perhaps TRBD1 (5 bases). The germline V and J ends were trimmed by 3 bases and 2 bases, with 21 bases remaining between them. CDR1 is SGDLS and CDR2 is YYNGEE in the germline V gene. The CDR3 totals 19 residues. The CDR3 DNA reads as TGTGCCAGCAGCGACGTGGACATGACCCGAGAGCCCTATAATTCACCCCTCCACTTT. Amino acids: CASSDVDMTREPYNSPLHF.

The rearrangement links TRBV6-2 or TRBV6-3 to TRBJ1-2; 10 bases align to TRBD1. The length of the CDR3 is 14 residues. Germline loops: CDR1 MNHEY, CDR2 SVGEGT. V shed 6 bases, J shed 13 bases, and the junction held 14 bases outside the gene matches. The DNA of the CDR3 is TGTGCCAGCAGCCCGACAGGGGGCTCAGCCGGAGGCACCTTC. The encoded protein is CASSPTGGSAGGTF.

The gene calls are TRBV4-2 and TRBJ2-7, with TRBD1 identical over 8 bases. CDR1 and CDR2 from the germline V gene are LGHNA and YNFKEQ. The length of the CDR3 is 14 residues. Trimming removed 2 bases from V and 9 bases from J; junction bases left unmatched: 9. CDR3 coding DNA: TGTGCCAGCAGCCAAAACAGGGGGAATCCGCGGCAGTACTTC. Its translation: CASSQNRGNPRQYF.

The genes are TRBV28 and TRBJ2-7, with 9 positions matching TRBD2. Trimming removed 2 bases from V and 0 bases from J; junction bases left unmatched: 5. This CDR3 contains 16 residues. Germline V gene data show CDR1 as MDHEN and CDR2 as SYDVKM. The CDR3 reads CASSLPTSGFSYEQYF. CDR3 in DNA: TGTGCCAGCAGTTTACCAACTAGCGGGTTCTCCTACGAGCAGTACTTC.

V usage is TRBV29-1 and J usage is TRBJ2-1; 7 bases agree with TRBD1. CDR3 length equals 14 residues. CDR1 is SQVTM, CDR2 ANQGSEA, per germline. Trimming took 4 bases from V and 6 from J; bases not matched to a gene: 9. In DNA form, the CDR3 reads TGCAGCGTTGTAATTGGACAGGAGGTCAATGAGCAGTTCTTC. Translating it yields CSVVIGQEVNEQFF.

The genes are TRBV2 and TRBJ2-1, with 10 bases matching TRBD1. Germline V CDR1 and CDR2: SNHLY, FYNNEI. V trimming: 4 bases; J trimming: 2 bases; junction bases outside the gene matches: 5. The CDR3 loop spans 16 amino acids. The CDR3 is CASSGKTGGAYNEQFF. The CDR3 DNA reads as TGTGCCAGCAGTGGAAAGACAGGGGGCGCCTACAATGAGCAGTTCTTC.

This chain connects TRBV5-1 to TRBJ2-7, with unresolved D. The germline V gene has CDR1 SGHRS and CDR2 YFSETQ. This CDR3 is 12 amino acids long. V lost 3 bases, J lost 3 bases, and 7 bases lay in between. The CDR3 DNA reads as TGCGCCAGCAGCTCACAAATCTACGAGCAGTACTTC. This gives the protein CASSSQIYEQYF.

The chain joins TRBV5-1 to TRBJ2-1, with 10 positions matching TRBD2. CDR3 length: 15 residues. Germline-derived CDR1 and CDR2 are SGHRS and YFSETQ. After removal of 2 bases from V and 6 bases from J, the junction contained 5 bases not matched to a gene. In DNA form, the CDR3 reads TGCGCCAGCAGCTTCGGTAGCGGGGGGACCAATGAGCAGTTCTTC. It encodes CASSFGSGGTNEQFF.

The chain joins TRBV6-1 to TRBJ1-1; 7 bases agree with TRBD1. Germline CDR1 and CDR2: MNHNS and SASEGT. With V trimmed by 3 bases and J by 11 bases, 12 bases remained unmatched. This CDR3 spans 14 amino acids. Here the CDR3 reads CASSEFQGGGPAFF. In DNA form, the CDR3 reads TGTGCCAGCAGTGAGTTTCAGGGGGGCGGCCCGGCTTTCTTT.

The genes are TRBV4-1 and TRBJ1-6; D call uncertain. This CDR3 is built from 15 residues. Between the trimmed V and J ends, which lost 1 base and 7 bases, there was a span of 11 bases. The germline V gene encodes CDR1 MGHRA and CDR2 YSYEKL. CDR3 loop: CASSQALIGNSPLHF. The DNA for the CDR3 is TGCGCCAGCAGCCAAGCCCTGATTGGGAATTCACCCCTCCACTTT.

The table lists this clone with a count of one. This sequence joins TRBV2 and TRBJ2-7, with 11 bases lining up with TRBD1. CDR3 length equals 14 residues. The V and J ends lost 5 bases and 4 bases, in that order; junction bases with no gene match: 4. Germline values: CDR1 SNHLY, CDR2 FYNNEI. The CDR3 is CASSPGTGGYEQYF. The CDR3 DNA reads TGTGCCAGCAGTCCCGGGACAGGGGGGTACGAGCAGTACTTC.

The chain has TRBV15 and TRBJ1-4; D is unresolved. Germline-derived CDR1 and CDR2 are LNHNV and YYDKDF (reference sequence). CDR3 size: 15 residues. The V end lost 0 bases, the J end lost 3 bases, and 8 bases lay between the germline ends. The CDR3 bases are TGTGCCACCAGCAGAGATCGGCAGGCTAATGAAAAACTGTTTTTT. Residues: CATSRDRQANEKLFF.

This clone has a handful of counts. V and J are TRBV3-1 (or the pseudogene TRBV3-2) and TRBJ2-1; the D gene could be TRBD1 or TRBD2 (5 bases each). The ends were cut back, 7 bases at V and 8 bases at J, with 21 bases in the middle. The CDR3 consists of 15 residues. Germline V CDR1 and CDR2: LGHDT, YNNKEL (reference sequence). The CDR3: CASNGGASLVHEQFF. DNA for the CDR3: TGTGCCAGCAATGGGGGAGCTAGCCTGGTGCATGAGCAGTTCTTC.

V usage is TRBV12-3 or TRBV12-4 and J usage is TRBJ2-2, with D tentatively TRBD1 or TRBD2 (6 bases each). The CDR3 is made up of 12 amino acids. Trimming left V 6 bases short and J 7 bases short, with 9 bases between. The CDR3 DNA is TGTGCCAGCAGGGGGGGCGGCGGGGAGCTGTTTTTT. Amino acids: CASRGGGGELFF.

This chain uses TRBV18 with TRBJ1-1, with unresolved D. Trimming pared 2 bases from V and 1 base from J, leaving 8 bases between. CDR3 size: 14 residues. CDR1 is KGHSH and CDR2 is LQKENI in the germline V gene. This CDR3 is CASSPNRENTEAFF. The CDR3 nucleotides are TGTGCCAGCTCACCAAACAGAGAGAACACTGAAGCTTTCTTT.

This clone has just one count. CDR3 nucleotides: TGTGCTAGTGGTCCGGGGACAGGGGGCGTGAAGACCCAGTACTTC. Protein: CASGPGTGGVKTQYF. V usage is TRBV12-5 and J usage is TRBJ2-5, with 12 nucleotides matching TRBD1. Germline CDR1 reads LGHNT; CDR2 reads FRNRAP. J was trimmed by 6 bases and V by 5 bases; bases with no gene match: 7. This CDR3 comprises 15 residues.

This chain uses TRBV6-1 with TRBJ1-4; D might be TRBD1 (6 bases). The CDR3 length is 16 residues. Germline CDR1 MNHNS, CDR2 SASEGT. V lost 2 bases to trimming and J lost 7 bases, with 17 bases between them. Written as DNA, the CDR3 is TGTGCCAGCAGTGAAAACGGCAGGGGTCGGGGTGAAAAACTGTTTTTT. This gives the protein CASSENGRGRGEKLFF.

This sequence joins TRBV7-6 and TRBJ2-7; 9 bases fit TRBD1. Germline CDR1 reads SGHVS; CDR2 reads FNYEAQ. Trimming took 5 bases from V and 2 from J; bases not matched to a gene: 10. The CDR3 totals 16 residues. CDR3 bases: TGTGCCAGCAGCCCCCACTCTGGGACAGGGCCCTACGAGCAGTACTTC. Translated, it gives CASSPHSGTGPYEQYF.